Here is one T cell receptor (beta chain) with its context. The sample is drawn from a study of OX40 agonist ivuxolimab in advanced cancers. The V gene's germline CDR1 is SEHNR and CDR2 FQNEAQ (reference sequence). V was trimmed by 1 base and J by 5 bases, leaving 15 bases between them. This CDR3 is 15 amino acids long. Repertoires were generated with immunoSEQ multiplex PCR, while TCRdb's copy carries only in-frame clones and drops some. Of about 15,000 clones in the sample, roughly 78% are singletons; the top ten hold 25% to 35%. The clonotype was recovered from an adult with an advanced solid tumor such as melanoma, head and neck, liver or kidney cancer. Sequencing used CD4+ or CD8+ T cells sorted from blood, obtained in a trial of the OX40 agonist ivuxolimab. V is TRBV7-9 and J is TRBJ2-7; D may be TRBD1 (7 bases). CDR3 in amino acids: CASSLGAGGRHEQYF. The DNA of the CDR3 is TGTGCCAGCAGCTTAGGGGCAGGGGGGAGGCACGAGCAGTACTTC.